The entry that follows covers one T cell receptor beta chain sequence. The sample comes from a study of PD-1 blockade in classical Hodgkin lymphoma. V was shortened by 0 bases and J by 8 bases, with 21 bases between the two germline ends. The CDR3 spans 17 residues. CDR1 and CDR2 (germline): SGDLS, YYNGEE. TCRdb's copy holds only in-frame clones and misses some; the assay was immunoSEQ multiplex PCR. The sample yields over 10,000 clones, more than 75% seen once. All the patients suffered relapse after autologous stem cell transplantation, and brentuximab vedotin exposure differed. The chain couples TRBV9 to TRBJ1-3; D might be TRBD1 (6 bases). The sequence was obtained from a human donor with classical Hodgkin lymphoma. Sequences were derived from peripheral blood mononuclear cells (PBMCs), sampled at baseline. CDR3 loop: CASSVDESAGAVDTIYF. CDR3 nucleotides: TGTGCCAGCAGCGTAGATGAGTCGGCAGGGGCGGTAGACACCATATATTTT.